Listed below are T cell receptor beta chains from one sample, sequenced in a study of cytomegalovirus exposure and HLA in healthy donors. Repertoires were generated with immunoSEQ multiplex PCR, while TCRdb's copy carries only in-frame clones and drops some. Its table lists about 130,000 clones. What was sequenced was PBMCs. The receptors shown here come from a man aged 18-30 years in good health and CMV-seronegative. Each CDR3 is given with its conserved first and last residue. Each record gives: V gene, J gene, D gene, CDR3 length, CDR3 protein, CDR3 DNA. D genes are given only for firm matches.

v_gene: TRBV15
j_gene: TRBJ2-7
d_gene: TRBD1
len: 16
CDR3aa: CATSRRKTGGSYEQYF
CDR3nt: TGTGCCACCAGCAGGCGAAAGACAGGGGGTAGCTACGAGCAGTACTTC

v_gene: TRBV7-9
j_gene: TRBJ2-5
d_gene: NA
len: 13
CDR3aa: CASSPGTEETQYF
CDR3nt: TGTGCCAGCAGCCCCGGTACTGAAGAGACCCAGTACTTC

v_gene: TRBV29-1
j_gene: TRBJ2-4
d_gene: TRBD2
len: 12
CDR3aa: CSVETGGNIQYF
CDR3nt: TGCAGCGTTGAAACGGGGGGAAACATTCAGTACTTC

v_gene: TRBV7-9
j_gene: TRBJ2-3
d_gene: NA
len: 14
CDR3aa: CASSLADSTDTQYF
CDR3nt: TGTGCCAGCAGCTTAGCTGACTCCACAGATACGCAGTATTTT

v_gene: TRBV5-1
j_gene: TRBJ2-1
d_gene: NA
len: 15
CDR3aa: CASSFGGGRLNEQFF
CDR3nt: TGCGCCAGCAGCTTTGGGGGGGGCCGCCTAAATGAGCAGTTCTTC

v_gene: TRBV4-3
j_gene: TRBJ2-5
d_gene: TRBD2
len: 14
CDR3aa: CASSLRGGRETQYF
CDR3nt: TGCGCCAGCAGCCTCCGGGGGGGCCGGGAGACCCAGTACTTC

v_gene: TRBV29-1
j_gene: TRBJ2-1
d_gene: NA
len: 16
CDR3aa: CSVEGLGGPSYNEQFF
CDR3nt: TGCAGCGTTGAAGGGTTGGGGGGACCGTCCTACAATGAGCAGTTCTTC

v_gene: TRBV19
j_gene: TRBJ1-2
d_gene: NA
len: 15
CDR3aa: CASRMGHQDLYGYTF
CDR3nt: TGTGCCAGTAGGATGGGACACCAAGACCTCTATGGCTACACCTTC

v_gene: TRBV9
j_gene: TRBJ1-1
d_gene: NA
len: 17
CDR3aa: CASSATGSPLQNTEAFF
CDR3nt: TGTGCCAGCAGCGCCACAGGGTCTCCTCTACAAAACACTGAAGCTTTCTTT

v_gene: TRBV27
j_gene: TRBJ1-2
d_gene: TRBD1
len: 14
CDR3aa: CASSSDRGRGGYTF
CDR3nt: TGTGCCAGCAGTTCCGACAGGGGGCGCGGTGGCTACACCTTC

v_gene: TRBV25-1
j_gene: TRBJ2-7
d_gene: NA
len: 14
CDR3aa: CASSGVHRDYEQYF
CDR3nt: TGTGCCAGCAGTGGGGTACACAGGGATTACGAGCAGTACTTC

v_gene: TRBV7-2
j_gene: TRBJ2-5
d_gene: TRBD2
len: 16
CDR3aa: CASSLNPAGVGETQYF
CDR3nt: TGTGCCAGCAGCTTAAACCCAGCGGGAGTGGGAGAGACCCAGTACTTC

v_gene: TRBV28
j_gene: TRBJ2-7
d_gene: TRBD1
len: 14
CDR3aa: CASSPGTGAYEQYF
CDR3nt: TGTGCCAGCAGCCCCGGGACAGGGGCCTACGAGCAGTACTTC

v_gene: TRBV2
j_gene: TRBJ2-7
d_gene: TRBD1
len: 13
CDR3aa: CATRGTGAYEQYF
CDR3nt: TGTGCCACCAGGGGAACAGGGGCCTACGAGCAGTACTTC

v_gene: TRBV6-5
j_gene: TRBJ2-3
d_gene: NA
len: 14
CDR3aa: CASAAAASTDTQYF
CDR3nt: TGTGCCAGCGCGGCGGCGGCTAGCACAGATACGCAGTATTTT

v_gene: TRBV6-1
j_gene: TRBJ1-4
d_gene: TRBD1
len: 13
CDR3aa: CASSWDSLEKLFF
CDR3nt: TGTGCCAGCAGTTGGGACAGCCTTGAAAAACTGTTTTTT

v_gene: TRBV5-4
j_gene: TRBJ2-7
d_gene: TRBD1
len: 14
CDR3aa: CASSLQGAPYEQYF
CDR3nt: TGTGCCAGCAGCCTTCAGGGGGCCCCCTACGAGCAGTACTTC

v_gene: TRBV7-2
j_gene: TRBJ1-5
d_gene: TRBD1
len: 15
CDR3aa: CASSPGQGGFQPQHF
CDR3nt: TGTGCCAGCAGCCCGGGACAGGGGGGTTTTCAGCCCCAGCATTTT

v_gene: TRBV10-3
j_gene: TRBJ2-3
d_gene: NA
len: 19
CDR3aa: CAISESSTPGRGRTDTQYF
CDR3nt: TGTGCCATCAGTGAGTCGAGCACTCCAGGGCGGGGGCGCACAGATACGCAGTATTTT

v_gene: TRBV28
j_gene: TRBJ2-2
d_gene: NA
len: 17
CDR3aa: CASSLFRLVVVTGELFF
CDR3nt: TGTGCCAGCAGTTTATTTAGACTAGTCGTTGTCACCGGGGAGCTGTTTTTT

v_gene: TRBV27
j_gene: TRBJ2-1
d_gene: TRBD2
len: 14
CDR3aa: CASSGTSGLNEQFF
CDR3nt: TGTGCCAGCAGTGGGACTAGCGGGTTGAATGAGCAGTTCTTC

v_gene: TRBV2
j_gene: TRBJ1-2
d_gene: TRBD1
len: 13
CDR3aa: CASSSGQMGGYTF
CDR3nt: TGTGCCAGCAGCTCGGGACAGATGGGGGGCTACACCTTC

v_gene: TRBV7-3
j_gene: TRBJ2-1
d_gene: NA
len: 14
CDR3aa: CASSSRALGNEQFF
CDR3nt: TGTGCCAGCAGCAGCAGGGCTTTGGGGAATGAGCAGTTCTTC

v_gene: TRBV14
j_gene: TRBJ1-1
d_gene: NA
len: 15
CDR3aa: CASSQELRRNTEAFF
CDR3nt: TGTGCCAGCAGCCAAGAATTGAGAAGGAACACTGAAGCTTTCTTT

v_gene: TRBV15
j_gene: TRBJ1-5
d_gene: NA
len: 14
CDR3aa: CATSIGGVNQPQHF
CDR3nt: TGTGCCACCAGCATTGGAGGAGTCAATCAGCCCCAGCATTTT

v_gene: TRBV28
j_gene: TRBJ2-7
d_gene: NA
len: 12
CDR3aa: CASSLGLAEQYF
CDR3nt: TGTGCCAGCAGTTTAGGGCTGGCCGAGCAGTACTTC

v_gene: TRBV5-1
j_gene: TRBJ2-7
d_gene: NA
len: 15
CDR3aa: CASNSFPVGTYEQYF
CDR3nt: TGCGCCAGCAACTCCTTTCCCGTCGGGACCTACGAGCAGTACTTC

v_gene: TRBV6-5
j_gene: TRBJ1-1
d_gene: NA
len: 15
CDR3aa: CASRLDSRTGTEAFF
CDR3nt: TGTGCCAGCAGGTTGGACAGTCGAACAGGTACTGAAGCTTTCTTT

v_gene: TRBV14
j_gene: TRBJ1-4
d_gene: NA
len: 16
CDR3aa: CASSQLFFQGNEKLFF
CDR3nt: TGTGCCAGCAGCCAATTGTTTTTTCAGGGGAATGAAAAACTGTTTTTT

v_gene: TRBV7-9
j_gene: TRBJ2-1
d_gene: NA
len: 15
CDR3aa: CASSLTGKEYNEQFF
CDR3nt: TGTGCCAGCAGCTTAACCGGGAAAGAATACAATGAGCAGTTCTTC